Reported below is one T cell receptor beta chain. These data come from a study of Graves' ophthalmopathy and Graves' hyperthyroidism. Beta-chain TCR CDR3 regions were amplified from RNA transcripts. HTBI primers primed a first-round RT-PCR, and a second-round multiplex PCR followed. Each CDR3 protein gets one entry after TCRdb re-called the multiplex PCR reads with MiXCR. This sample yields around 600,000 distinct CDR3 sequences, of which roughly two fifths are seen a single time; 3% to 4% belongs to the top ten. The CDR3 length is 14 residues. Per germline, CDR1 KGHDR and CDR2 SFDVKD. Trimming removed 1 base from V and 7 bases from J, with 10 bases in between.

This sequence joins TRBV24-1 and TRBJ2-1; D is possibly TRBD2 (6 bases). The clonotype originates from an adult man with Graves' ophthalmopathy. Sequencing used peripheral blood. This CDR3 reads CATSDLSRGNEQFF. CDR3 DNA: TGTGCCACCAGTGATTTATCCCGGGGGAATGAGCAGTTCTTC.